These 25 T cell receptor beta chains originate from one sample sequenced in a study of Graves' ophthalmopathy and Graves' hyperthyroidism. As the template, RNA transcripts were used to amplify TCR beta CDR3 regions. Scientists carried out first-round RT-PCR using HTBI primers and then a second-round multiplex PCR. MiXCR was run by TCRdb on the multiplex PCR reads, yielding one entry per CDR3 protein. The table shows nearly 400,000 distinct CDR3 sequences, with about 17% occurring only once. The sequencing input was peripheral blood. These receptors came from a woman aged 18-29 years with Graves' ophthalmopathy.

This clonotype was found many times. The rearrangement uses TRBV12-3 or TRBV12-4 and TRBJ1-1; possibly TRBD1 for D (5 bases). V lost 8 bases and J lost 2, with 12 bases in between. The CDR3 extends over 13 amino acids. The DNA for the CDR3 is TGTGCCAGCCGGCAGGGCCCAAACACTGAAGCTTTCTTT. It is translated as CASRQGPNTEAFF.

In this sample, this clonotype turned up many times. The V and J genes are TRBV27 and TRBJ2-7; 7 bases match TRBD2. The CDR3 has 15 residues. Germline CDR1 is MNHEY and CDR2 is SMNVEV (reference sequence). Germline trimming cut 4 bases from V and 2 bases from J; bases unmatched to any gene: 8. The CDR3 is CASSSSGGVTYEQYF. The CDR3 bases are TGTGCCAGCAGTTCATCGGGAGGAGTGACCTACGAGCAGTACTTC.

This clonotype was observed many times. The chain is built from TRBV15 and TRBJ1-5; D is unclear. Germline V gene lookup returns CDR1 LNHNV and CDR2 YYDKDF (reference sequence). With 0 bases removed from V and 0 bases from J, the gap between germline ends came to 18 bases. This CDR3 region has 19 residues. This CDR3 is CATSRDNGRTTDSNQPQHF. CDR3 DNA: TGTGCCACCAGCAGAGATAATGGCAGGACTACTGATAGCAATCAGCCCCAGCATTTT.

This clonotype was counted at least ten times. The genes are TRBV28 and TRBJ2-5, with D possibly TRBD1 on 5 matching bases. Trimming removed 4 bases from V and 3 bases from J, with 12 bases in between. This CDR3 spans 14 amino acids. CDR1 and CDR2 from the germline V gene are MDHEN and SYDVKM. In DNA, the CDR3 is TGTGCCAGCAGTTCCACGACAGCCAAAGAGACCCAGTACTTC. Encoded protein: CASSSTTAKETQYF.

The CDR3 region has the DNA TGTGCCAGCAGTATCCGACAGGGGGCTGCCGAGCAGTACTTC. Amino acids: CASSIRQGAAEQYF. This chain links TRBV27 with TRBJ2-7; the match to TRBD1 covers 10 bases. The CDR3 extends over 14 amino acids. Trimming cost V 5 bases and J 6 bases; bases outside gene matches: 7. The germline gives CDR1 MNHEY, CDR2 SMNVEV (reference sequence).

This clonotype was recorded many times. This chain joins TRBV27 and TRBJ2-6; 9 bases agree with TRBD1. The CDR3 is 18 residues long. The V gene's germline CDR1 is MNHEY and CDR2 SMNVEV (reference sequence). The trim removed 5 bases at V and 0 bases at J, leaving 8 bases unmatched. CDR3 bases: TGTGCCAGCAGTCCGGACAGGGGAAGTGGCTCTGGGGCCAACGTCCTGACTTTC. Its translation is CASSPDRGSGSGANVLTF.

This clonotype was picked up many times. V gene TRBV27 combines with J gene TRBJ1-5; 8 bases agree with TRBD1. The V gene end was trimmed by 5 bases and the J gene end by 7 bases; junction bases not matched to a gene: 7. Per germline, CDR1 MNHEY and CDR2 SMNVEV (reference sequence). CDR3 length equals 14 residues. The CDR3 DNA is TGTGCCAGCAGTCTTGCCTCAGGGGGCCAGCCCCAGCATTTT. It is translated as CASSLASGGQPQHF.

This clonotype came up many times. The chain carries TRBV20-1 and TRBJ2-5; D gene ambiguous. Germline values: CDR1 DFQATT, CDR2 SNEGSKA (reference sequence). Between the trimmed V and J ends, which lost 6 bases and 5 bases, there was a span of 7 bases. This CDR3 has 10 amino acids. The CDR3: CSALGETQYF. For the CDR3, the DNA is TGCAGTGCCTTGGGCGAGACCCAGTACTTC.

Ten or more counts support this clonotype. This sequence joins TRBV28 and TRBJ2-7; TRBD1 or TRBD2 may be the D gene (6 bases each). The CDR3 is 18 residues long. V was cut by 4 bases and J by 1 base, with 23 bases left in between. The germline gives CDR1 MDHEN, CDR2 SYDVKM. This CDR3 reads CASSSGARGTISSYEQYF. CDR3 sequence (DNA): TGTGCCAGCAGTTCGGGGGCTCGTGGGACCATATCTTCCTACGAGCAGTACTTC.

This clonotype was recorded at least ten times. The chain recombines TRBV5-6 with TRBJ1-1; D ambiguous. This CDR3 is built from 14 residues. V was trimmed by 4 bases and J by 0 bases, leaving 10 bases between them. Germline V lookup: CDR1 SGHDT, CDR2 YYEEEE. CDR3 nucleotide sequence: TGTGCCAGCAGCCGCCTAGTCCTGAACACTGAAGCTTTCTTT. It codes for CASSRLVLNTEAFF. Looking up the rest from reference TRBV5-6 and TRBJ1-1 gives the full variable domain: DAGVTQSPTHLIKTRGQQVTLRCSPKSGHDTVSWYQQALGQGPQFIFQYYEEEERQRGNFPDRFSGHQFPNYSSELNVNALLLGDSALYLCASSRLVLNTEAFFGQGTRLTVV.

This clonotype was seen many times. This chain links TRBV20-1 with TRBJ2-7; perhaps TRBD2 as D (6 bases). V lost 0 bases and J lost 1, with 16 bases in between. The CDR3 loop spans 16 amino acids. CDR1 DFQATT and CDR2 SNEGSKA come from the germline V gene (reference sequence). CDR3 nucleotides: TGCAGTGCTAGAGATCTGGCGGGATCCGATTCCTACGAGCAGTACTTC. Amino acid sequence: CSARDLAGSDSYEQYF.

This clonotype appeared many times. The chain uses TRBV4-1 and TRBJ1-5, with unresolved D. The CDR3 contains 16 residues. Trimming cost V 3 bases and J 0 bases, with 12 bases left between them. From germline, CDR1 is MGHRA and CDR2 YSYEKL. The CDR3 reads CASSQVLTSSNQPQHF. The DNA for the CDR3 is TGCGCCAGCAGCCAGGTTCTGACATCTAGCAATCAGCCCCAGCATTTT.

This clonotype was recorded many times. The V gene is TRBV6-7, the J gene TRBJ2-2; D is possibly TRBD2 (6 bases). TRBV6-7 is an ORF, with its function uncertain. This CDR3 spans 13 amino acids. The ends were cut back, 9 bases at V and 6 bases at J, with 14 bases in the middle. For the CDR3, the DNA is TGTGCCAGGAAGAGAGGCGGGGCCGGGGAGCTGTTTTTT. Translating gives CARKRGGAGELFF.

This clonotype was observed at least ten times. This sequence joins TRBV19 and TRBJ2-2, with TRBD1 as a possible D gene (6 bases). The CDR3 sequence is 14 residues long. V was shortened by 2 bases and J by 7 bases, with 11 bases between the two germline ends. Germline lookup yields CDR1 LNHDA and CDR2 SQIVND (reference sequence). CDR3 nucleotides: TGTGCCAGTAGTATATTGGGGGCCGACGGGGAGCTGTTTTTT. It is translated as CASSILGADGELFF.

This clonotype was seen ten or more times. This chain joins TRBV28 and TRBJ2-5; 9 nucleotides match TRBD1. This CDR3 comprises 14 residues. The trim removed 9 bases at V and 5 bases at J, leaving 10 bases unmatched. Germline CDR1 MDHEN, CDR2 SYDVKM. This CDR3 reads CASKTGGRWETQYF. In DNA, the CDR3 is TGTGCCAGTAAGACAGGGGGACGGTGGGAGACCCAGTACTTC.

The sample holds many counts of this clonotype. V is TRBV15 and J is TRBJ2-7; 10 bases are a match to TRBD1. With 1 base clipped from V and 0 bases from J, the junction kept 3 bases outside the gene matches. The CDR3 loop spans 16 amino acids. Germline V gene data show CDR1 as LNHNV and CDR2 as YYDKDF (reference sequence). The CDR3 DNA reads TGTGCCACCAGCAGAGCCCGGGACAGGGGCTCCTACGAGCAGTACTTC. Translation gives CATSRARDRGSYEQYF. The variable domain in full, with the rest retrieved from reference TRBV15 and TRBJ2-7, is DAMVIQNPRYQVTQFGKPVTLSCSQTLNHNVMYWYQQKSSQAPKLLFHYYDKDFNNEADTPDNFQSRRPNTSFCFLDIRSPGLGDTAMYLCATSRARDRGSYEQYFGPGTRLTVT.

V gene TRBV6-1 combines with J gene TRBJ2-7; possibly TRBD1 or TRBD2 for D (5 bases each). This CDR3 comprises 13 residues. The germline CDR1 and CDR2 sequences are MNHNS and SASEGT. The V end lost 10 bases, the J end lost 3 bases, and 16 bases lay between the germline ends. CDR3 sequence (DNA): TGTGCCATCGGTGGGGGAGCCCACTACGAGCAGTACTTC. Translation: CAIGGGAHYEQYF.

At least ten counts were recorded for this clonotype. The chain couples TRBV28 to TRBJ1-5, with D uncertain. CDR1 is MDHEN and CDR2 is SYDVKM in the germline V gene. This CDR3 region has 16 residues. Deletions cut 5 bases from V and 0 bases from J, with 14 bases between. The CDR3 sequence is CASSPLDLRSNQPQHF. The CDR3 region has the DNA TGTGCCAGCAGTCCCTTGGACCTTCGTAGCAATCAGCCCCAGCATTTT.

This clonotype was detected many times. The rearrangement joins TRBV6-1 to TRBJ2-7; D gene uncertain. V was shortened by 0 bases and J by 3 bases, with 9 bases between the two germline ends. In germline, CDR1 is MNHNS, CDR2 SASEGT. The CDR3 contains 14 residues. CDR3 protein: CASSEADRHYEQYF. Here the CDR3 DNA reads TGTGCCAGCAGTGAAGCCGATCGTCACTACGAGCAGTACTTC.

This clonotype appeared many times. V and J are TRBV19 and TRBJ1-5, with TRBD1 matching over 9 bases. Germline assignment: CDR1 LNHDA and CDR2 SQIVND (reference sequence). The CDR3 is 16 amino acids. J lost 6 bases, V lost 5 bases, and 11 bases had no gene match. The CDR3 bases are TGTGCCAGTAGTTTAACCACCGGGACAGGGATTCAGCCCCAGCATTTT. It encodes CASSLTTGTGIQPQHF.

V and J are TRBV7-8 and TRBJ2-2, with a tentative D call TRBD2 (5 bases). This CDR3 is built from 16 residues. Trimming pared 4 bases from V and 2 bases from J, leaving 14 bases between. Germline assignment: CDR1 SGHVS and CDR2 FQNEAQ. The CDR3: CASSSILGRNTGELFF. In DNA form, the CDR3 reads TGTGCCAGCAGCTCCATCTTAGGGAGAAACACCGGGGAGCTGTTTTTT.

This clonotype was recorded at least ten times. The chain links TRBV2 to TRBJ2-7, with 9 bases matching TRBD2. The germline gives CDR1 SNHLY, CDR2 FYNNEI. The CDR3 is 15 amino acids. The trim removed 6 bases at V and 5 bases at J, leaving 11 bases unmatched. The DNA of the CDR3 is TGTGCCAGCAGAGAACCGGGACTAGCTGTTCACGAGCAGTACTTC. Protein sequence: CASREPGLAVHEQYF.

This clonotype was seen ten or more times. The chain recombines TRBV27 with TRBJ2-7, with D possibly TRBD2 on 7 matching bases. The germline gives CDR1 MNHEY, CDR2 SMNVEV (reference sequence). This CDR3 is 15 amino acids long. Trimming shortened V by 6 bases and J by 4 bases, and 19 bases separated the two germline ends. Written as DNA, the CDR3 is TGTGCCAGCAGCACATTAGGGAGGGGGGGGTACGAGCAGTACTTC. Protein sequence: CASSTLGRGGYEQYF.

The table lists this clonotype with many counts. CDR3 protein: CSVWAFGGGTEAFF. CDR3 nucleotides: TGCAGCGTTTGGGCTTTTGGGGGGGGCACTGAAGCTTTCTTT. The chain couples TRBV29-1 to TRBJ1-1, with D possibly being TRBD1 (5 bases). This CDR3 region has 14 residues. V lost 5 bases, J lost 4 bases, and 17 bases lay in between. CDR1 and CDR2 from the germline V gene are SQVTM and ANQGSEA.

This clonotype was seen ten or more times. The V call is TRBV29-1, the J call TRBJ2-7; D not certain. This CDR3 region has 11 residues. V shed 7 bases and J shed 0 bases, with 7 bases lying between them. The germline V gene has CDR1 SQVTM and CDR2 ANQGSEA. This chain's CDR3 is CSAANSYEQYF. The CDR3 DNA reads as TGCAGCGCCGCCAACTCCTACGAGCAGTACTTC.